This T cell receptor beta chain was captured in a study of T-cell reconstitution after alpha-beta-depleted transplantation in children. Findings and limits, study-wide: A year post-transplant, T-cell counts and diversity derived mostly from newly produced T cells. Expanded clones from the graft, numbering several hundred, reportedly supplied alpha-beta T cells about two months after transplant. Some patients showed high day-60 TCRbeta diversity, which derived from surviving recipient T cells and thymic progenitors.

The germline V gene encodes CDR1 SGHTA and CDR2 FQGNSA. The V gene lost 1 base and the J gene lost 3 bases, with 0 bases spanning the gap. This CDR3 is 11 amino acids long. This clonotype was seen at least ten times. Its antigen is currently unknown. TCRbeta library construction was performed incorporating unique molecular identifiers. MiXCR, run by TCRdb on the PCR reads, gives a single entry per CDR3 protein. In the table there are fewer than 350,000 distinct CDR3 sequences, approximately 10% of which are singletons. The specimen comprised peripheral blood, sampled 180 days after TCRalphabeta/CD19-depleted stem cell transplant. The sequence was obtained from a male patient aged 2-15 years who had a stem cell transplant for chronic granulomatous disease, so the T cells may come from the graft donor. V usage is TRBV7-2 and J usage is TRBJ1-2, with unresolved D. The CDR3, as DNA: TGTGCCAGCAGCTTAGACTATGGCTACACCTTC. This sequence encodes CASSLDYGYTF.